A selection of T cell receptor beta chains follows, all from one sample in a study of metastatic and nonmetastatic thyroid tumors. With MiXCR, TCRdb reprocessed the PCR reads. The repertoire holds about 64,000 clones, with under 20% as singletons. Sequencing used blood. All receptors derive from a male donor with papillary thyroid cancer or a benign thyroid nodule (not recorded which). Some clones in this sample may be carry-over from other donors' samples. Each CDR3 is given with its conserved first and last residue. The D gene is left open where the match is weak. Only part of the rows carry a size: once, few, many, or a class if the clone is expanded.

len	d_gene	v_gene	j_gene	abundance	CDR3aa	CDR3nt
15	-	TRBV7-9	TRBJ2-5	many	CASSPGVKGAETQYF	TGTGCCAGCAGCCCCGGGGTGAAAGGGGCAGAGACCCAGTACTTC
16	-	TRBV15	TRBJ2-1	many	CATSPKLESSYNEQFF	TGTGCCACCAGCCCTAAGTTAGAGAGCTCCTACAATGAGCAGTTCTTC
17	TRBD1	TRBV5-1	TRBJ1-1	once	CASSWAIGQGAGTEAFF	TGCGCCAGCAGCTGGGCCATCGGACAGGGGGCGGGCACTGAAGCTTTCTTT
14	-	TRBV7-9	TRBJ2-5	few	CASSSRKGGLSQYF	TGTGCCAGCAGCTCGAGAAAGGGGGGGCTATCCCAGTACTTC
16	TRBD2	TRBV10-3	TRBJ2-1	few	CAISLGEAGAQIQQFF	TGTGCCATCAGTCTTGGGGAAGCGGGGGCCCAGATTCAGCAGTTCTTC
18	-	TRBV6-6	TRBJ2-2	few	CAGSYLTSWRANTGELFF	TGTGCCGGCAGTTACCTAACTAGCTGGAGGGCCAACACCGGGGAGCTGTTTTTT
15	-	TRBV7-3	TRBJ2-5	many	CASSLSKGGQETQYF	TGTGCCAGCAGCTTATCCAAGGGGGGACAAGAGACCCAGTACTTC
12	-	TRBV5-1	TRBJ2-7	-	CASSEDRSEQYF	TGCGCCAGCAGTGAAGACAGGTCTGAGCAGTACTTC
17	-	TRBV11-2	TRBJ1-5	many	CASSLNRGGAGNQPQHF	TGTGCCAGCAGCTTAAATCGGGGGGGAGCGGGCAATCAGCCCCAGCATTTT
15	TRBD2	TRBV6-1	TRBJ2-1	many	CASSAGGEPYNEQFF	TGTGCCAGCAGTGCCGGGGGGGAACCCTACAATGAGCAGTTCTTC
15	-	TRBV27	TRBJ1-1	many	CASSLSVVGGVDAFF	TGTGCCAGCAGTTTATCTGTCGTCGGGGGGGTTGACGCTTTCTTT
19	TRBD2	TRBV11-2	TRBJ2-2	many	CASSFLFRLAGAYTGELFF	TGTGCCAGCAGCTTCTTGTTCCGACTAGCGGGAGCCTACACCGGGGAGCTGTTTTTT
12	-	TRBV6-1	TRBJ1-2	few	CASTPRSDGYTF	TGTGCCAGCACCCCCCGGAGTGATGGCTACACCTTC
16	-	TRBV9	TRBJ2-2	-	CASSSPTDGNTGELLF	TGTGCCAGCAGCTCCCCGACAGATGGTAACACCGGGGAGCTGCTTTTT